Shown below are 13 T cell receptor beta chains from a single sample sequenced in a study of cytomegalovirus exposure and HLA in healthy donors. The PCR made use of 60 Vbeta and 13 Jbeta primers. Sequenced by immunoSEQ multiplex PCR; TCRdb stores in-frame clones only, minus some. The data show about 120,000 clones, with under 90% seen just once and roughly 9.2% held by the top ten. Material: PBMCs. All receptors derive from a female donor in good health and CMV-seropositive.

The genes are TRBV5-6 and TRBJ1-2; D call uncertain. The CDR3 spans 13 residues. The V end lost 2 bases, the J end lost 6 bases, and 11 bases lay between the germline ends. Germline assignment: CDR1 SGHDT and CDR2 YYEEEE. The CDR3 DNA reads TGTGCCAGCAGCTTTTCAACAGAAGATGGCTACACCTTC. Its translation is CASSFSTEDGYTF.

The chain couples TRBV7-2 to TRBJ1-2, with a possible D match to TRBD1 (6 bases). The ends were cut back, 10 bases at V and 8 bases at J, with 14 bases in the middle. Germline CDR1 SGHTA, CDR2 FQGNSA. The CDR3 runs to 11 residues. CDR3 sequence reads: CAINREGGYTF. CDR3 sequence (DNA): TGTGCCATCAACAGGGAAGGAGGCTACACCTTC.

The CDR3 spells CASSPGNDNSPLHF. In nucleotides, the CDR3 is TGCGCCAGCAGCCCAGGGAACGATAATTCACCCCTCCACTTT. The chain links TRBV5-1 to TRBJ1-6; D perhaps matches TRBD1 (5 bases). There are 14 residues in the CDR3. V dropped 4 bases and J dropped 5 bases, with 10 bases sitting between them. Germline loops: CDR1 SGHRS, CDR2 YFSETQ.

V is TRBV5-1 and J is TRBJ2-5, with 7 bases matching TRBD1. Losses at the gene ends were 4 bases for V and 0 bases for J; bases not matched to a gene: 3. The length of the CDR3 is 14 residues. Germline V gene sequence: CDR1 SGHRS, CDR2 YFSETQ. As DNA, the CDR3 is TGCGCCAGCAGCCTAGGACAGGACCAAGAGACCCAGTACTTC. Its protein is CASSLGQDQETQYF.

The chain combines TRBV18 with TRBJ2-7, with 10 positions matching TRBD1. This CDR3 has 13 residues. Trimming removed 5 bases from V and 2 bases from J; junction bases left unmatched: 0. Germline CDR1 reads KGHSH; CDR2 reads LQKENI. The CDR3 protein is CASSGTGAYEQYF. In DNA form, the CDR3 reads TGTGCCAGCTCAGGGACAGGGGCCTACGAGCAGTACTTC. The variable domain in full, with the rest retrieved from reference TRBV18 and TRBJ2-7, is NAGVMQNPRHLVRRRGQEARLRCSPMKGHSHVYWYRQLPEEGLKFMVYLQKENIIDESGMPKERFSAEFPKEGPSILRIQQVVRGDSAAYFCASSGTGAYEQYFGPGTRLTVT.

This clone was seen more than once but under ten times. The CDR3 DNA reads as TGTGCCAGCATCCCTCGGGGGGACAGGACCTTCAATGAGCAGTTCTTC. This encodes CASIPRGDRTFNEQFF. The chain joins TRBV9 to TRBJ2-1, with a weak D call TRBD1 (8 bases). The ends were cut back, 6 bases at V and 6 bases at J, with 22 bases in the middle. CDR1 and CDR2 (germline): SGDLS, YYNGEE. The CDR3 spans 16 residues.

V usage is TRBV5-1 and J usage is TRBJ1-5; D perhaps matches TRBD1 (6 bases). CDR1 SGHRS and CDR2 YFSETQ come from the germline V gene. V shed 1 base and J shed 0 bases, with 8 bases lying between them. There are 15 residues in the CDR3. In nucleotides, the CDR3 is TGCGCCAGCAGCTTGACAGGGTATAGCAATCAGCCCCAGCATTTT. Its translation is CASSLTGYSNQPQHF.

This clone showed up just once. This chain joins TRBV30 and TRBJ2-7; a possible D gene is TRBD2 (6 bases). Trimming took 4 bases from V and 4 from J, leaving 17 bases between them. The germline V gene has CDR1 GTSNPN and CDR2 SVGIG (reference sequence). The CDR3 is 14 amino acids. DNA for the CDR3: TGTGCCTGGACCCCAGAGTGGGGGAGGTACGAGCAGTACTTC. It encodes CAWTPEWGRYEQYF.

This clone has more than one count but fewer than ten. The V gene is TRBV6-5, the J gene TRBJ1-3; TRBD1 aligns across 7 bases. The CDR3 loop spans 14 amino acids. CDR1 is MNHEY and CDR2 is SVGAGI in the germline V gene. V dropped 7 bases and J dropped 4; count of bases not matched to a gene: 7. The CDR3 DNA reads TGTGCCAGCACAGGGGGAGTTTCAGGAAACACCATATATTTT. It encodes CASTGGVSGNTIYF.

The gene calls are TRBV6-1 and TRBJ2-1; weak D call: TRBD1 (6 bases). Germline assignment: CDR1 MNHNS and CDR2 SASEGT. The CDR3 extends over 15 amino acids. The V gene lost 6 bases and the J gene lost 0 bases, with 12 bases spanning the gap. The CDR3 protein is CASRTGRSSYNEQFF. The CDR3 region has the DNA TGTGCCAGCAGAACAGGGCGTAGCTCCTACAATGAGCAGTTCTTC.

The chain is built from TRBV28 and TRBJ1-1; D is unclear. Trimming left V 6 bases short and J 0 bases short, with 8 bases between. The CDR3 totals 13 residues. Per germline, CDR1 MDHEN and CDR2 SYDVKM. This CDR3 is CASRGLMNTEAFF. DNA of the CDR3: TGTGCCAGCAGGGGCCTCATGAACACTGAAGCTTTCTTT.

V and J are TRBV5-1 and TRBJ1-1; D unclear. This CDR3 region has 14 residues. Germline CDR1 SGHRS, CDR2 YFSETQ. V lost 7 bases, J lost 1 base, and 14 bases lay in between. The CDR3: CASLQTPQNTEAFF. The CDR3 nucleotides read TGCGCCAGCTTACAGACCCCTCAGAACACTGAAGCTTTCTTT.

A word on this clone: This same CDR3 is encoded by further DNA sequences in the sample. The chain combines TRBV5-4 with TRBJ1-3, with D hard to call. The V end lost 2 bases, the J end lost 4 bases, and 7 bases lay between the germline ends. Germline V lookup: CDR1 SGHNT, CDR2 YYREEE (reference sequence). CDR3 length equals 13 residues. For the CDR3, the DNA is TGTGCCAGCAGCTTCAATTCCGGAAACACCATATATTTT. It translates to CASSFNSGNTIYF.